Listed below are T cell receptor beta chains from one sample, sequenced in a study of T cells in Graves' hyperthyroidism and ophthalmopathy. TCRdb re-analysed the multiplex PCR reads in MiXCR, keeping a single row per CDR3 protein. Altogether hundreds of thousands of distinct CDR3 sequences are present, 20% being singletons, with the ten largest covering 30% to 40%. Input material: blood. These receptors were taken from a man aged 25 to 40 with Graves' ophthalmopathy. CDR3s include the opening cysteine and the closing phenylalanine or tryptophan. A D gene is named only where the DNA matches it firmly. Not all rows give a size; the values are once, few, many and, for expanded clones, a class.

D | size | J | V | DNA | CDR3
NA | NA | TRBJ1-5 | TRBV24-1 | TGTGCCACCAGTGACGGGCCAAGCAATCAGCCCCAGCATTTT | CATSDGPSNQPQHF
TRBD1 | NA | TRBJ1-4 | TRBV9 | TGTGCCAGCAGCCCCCGGAGGACAGGGGACAAACTGTTTTTT | CASSPRRTGDKLFF
NA | few | TRBJ2-3 | TRBV25-1 | TGTGCCAGCAGCGGCGGGATAAGCACAGATACGCAGTATTTT | CASSGGISTDTQYF
NA | NA | TRBJ1-6 | TRBV5-4 | TGTGCCAGCAGCCCGGCCGGGGGACGGAGGAATTCACCCCTCCACTTT | CASSPAGGRRNSPLHF
TRBD1 | NA | TRBJ2-7 | TRBV10-2 | TGCGCCAGCAGAGACCCGGGACAGGACTACGAGCAGTACTTC | CASRDPGQDYEQYF
NA | NA | TRBJ2-7 | TRBV29-1 | TGCAGCGCTACCACAAGGGTGTTGGGGGGGCTTTACGAGCAGTACTTC | CSATTRVLGGLYEQYF
NA | NA | TRBJ1-2 | TRBV19 | TGTGCCAGTAGTATCTCCCAGGGAGTATCGGACTATGGCTACACCTTC | CASSISQGVSDYGYTF
NA | NA | TRBJ2-3 | TRBV4-3 | TGCGCCAGCAGCCAAGAAGGGTGGGGCGGGATCGGAGATACGCAGTATTTT | CASSQEGWGGIGDTQYF
TRBD2 | NA | TRBJ2-1 | TRBV7-9 | TGTGCCAGCAGCTCCTGGGGACTAGACTCGAGCTCCTACAATGAGCAGTTCTTC | CASSSWGLDSSSYNEQFF
TRBD2 | many | TRBJ2-7 | TRBV11-2 | TGTGCCAGCAGCTTACGACTAGCAGACTACGAGCAGTACTTC | CASSLRLADYEQYF
NA | NA | TRBJ1-2 | TRBV2 | TGTGCCAGCAGTGATGCAGGAAACTATGGCTACACCTTC | CASSDAGNYGYTF
NA | few | TRBJ2-7 | TRBV28 | TGTGCCAGCACCCCTGGGGGAGCTGAAATCGGCGAGCAGTACTTC | CASTPGGAEIGEQYF
TRBD2 | once | TRBJ2-1 | TRBV6-2/TRBV6-3 | TGTGCCAGCAGACCAGTAGCGGGGGACAATGAGCAGTTCTTC | CASRPVAGDNEQFF
NA | NA | TRBJ2-2 | TRBV4-1 | TGCGCCAGCAGCCGACCGGGACCCGTGAACACCGGGGAGCTGTTTTTT | CASSRPGPVNTGELFF
NA | NA | TRBJ1-5 | TRBV18 | TGTGCCAGCTCAGGAGCATCTAGCAATCAGCCCCAGCATTTT | CASSGASSNQPQHF
NA | NA | TRBJ2-7 | TRBV11-2 | TGTGCCAGCAGCTTAGGGGGTAGCAGGTACTACGAGCAGTACTTC | CASSLGGSRYYEQYF
NA | NA | TRBJ1-4 | TRBV12-3/TRBV12-4 | TGTGCCAGCAGTTTAAGGACAGATACTAATGAAAAACCGTTTTTT | CASSLRTDTNEKPFF
NA | NA | TRBJ1-1 | TRBV28 | TGTGCCAGCACAAAATTGAACACTGAAGCTTTCTTT | CASTKLNTEAFF
NA | many | TRBJ2-1 | TRBV30 | TGTGCCTGGAGTAGCCTTCCCGGGCCTAGGAATGAGCAGTTCTTC | CAWSSLPGPRNEQFF
NA | few | TRBJ2-6 | TRBV5-1 | TGCGCCAGCAGCCACGGGAGAAGTGGGGCCAACGTCCTGACTTTC | CASSHGRSGANVLTF
NA | NA | TRBJ2-3 | TRBV12-3/TRBV12-4 | TGTGCCAGCAGTCCCTTACCCCGCAAAGATACGCAGTATTTT | CASSPLPRKDTQYF
NA | many | TRBJ2-7 | TRBV3-1 | TGTGCCAGCAGCCAAGGGACGGCAGGGGTCTACGAGCAGTACTTC | CASSQGTAGVYEQYF
TRBD2 | many | TRBJ2-7 | TRBV7-8 | TGTGCCAGCAGCTTAGCGGGTGCGGGAGGGGAGCAGTACTTC | CASSLAGAGGEQYF
NA | many | TRBJ1-5 | TRBV29-1 | TGCAGCGTATCGACAGAACGCAATCAGCCCCAGCATTTT | CSVSTERNQPQHF
NA | NA | TRBJ1-6 | TRBV10-3 | TGTGCCATCAGTGAGTCTCAGAATTCACCCCTCCACTTT | CAISESQNSPLHF
TRBD1 | NA | TRBJ1-5 | TRBV30 | TGTGCCTGGAGTGTCGGGACAGGGGGAAATCAGCCCCAGCATTTT | CAWSVGTGGNQPQHF
TRBD1 | NA | TRBJ2-1 | TRBV5-6 | TGTGCCAGCAGCCCTCAGGGGGAATACAATGAGCAGTTCTTC | CASSPQGEYNEQFF
TRBD1 | NA | TRBJ2-1 | TRBV6-2/TRBV6-3 | TGTGCCAGCAGTCGCGAAGGGACAGGGTACAATGAGCAGTTCTTC | CASSREGTGYNEQFF
NA | NA | TRBJ2-4 | TRBV28 | TGTGCCAGCAGCCAAAAGAGGCGTAAAATAGCCAAAAACATTCAGTACTTC | CASSQKRRKIAKNIQYF
NA | NA | TRBJ2-3 | TRBV3-1 | TGTGCCAGCAGCCAAGGGTCCGGGCCAGATACGCAGTATTTT | CASSQGSGPDTQYF
NA | once | TRBJ2-1 | TRBV29-1 | TGCAGCGTTAGGGGGACCCAGACAGATGAGCAGTTCTTC | CSVRGTQTDEQFF
TRBD2 | many | TRBJ2-1 | TRBV11-3 | TGTGCCAGCAGCCCAAGGACTAGCGGAGAGCAGTTCTTC | CASSPRTSGEQFF
NA | many | TRBJ1-1 | TRBV7-2 | TGTGCCAGCAGCTTAGCGGTTGGGGGCGCCACTGAAGCTTTCTTT | CASSLAVGGATEAFF
TRBD2 | many | TRBJ2-2 | TRBV24-1 | TGTGCCACCAGTGATCCCAACTTCAGCGGGAGGAGTACCGGGGAGCTGTTTTTT | CATSDPNFSGRSTGELFF
NA | NA | TRBJ2-2 | TRBV12-5 | TGTGCTAGTGGTTTAGGATACGGGAGTTTCCCCGGGGAGCTGTTTTTT | CASGLGYGSFPGELFF
NA | NA | TRBJ2-7 | TRBV6-1 | TGTGCCAGCAGCATCGGAATGGGGTCCTACGAGCAGTACTTC | CASSIGMGSYEQYF